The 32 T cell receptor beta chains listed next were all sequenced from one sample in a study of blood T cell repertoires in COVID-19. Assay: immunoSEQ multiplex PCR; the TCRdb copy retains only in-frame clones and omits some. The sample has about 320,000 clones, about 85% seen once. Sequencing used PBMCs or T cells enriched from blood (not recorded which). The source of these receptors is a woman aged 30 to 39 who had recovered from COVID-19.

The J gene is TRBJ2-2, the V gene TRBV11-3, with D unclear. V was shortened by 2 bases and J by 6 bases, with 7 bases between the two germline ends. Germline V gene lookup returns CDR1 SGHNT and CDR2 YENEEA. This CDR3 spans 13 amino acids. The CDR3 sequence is CASSLSRSGELFF. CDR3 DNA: TGTGCCAGCAGCTTATCTCGGTCCGGGGAGCTGTTTTTT.

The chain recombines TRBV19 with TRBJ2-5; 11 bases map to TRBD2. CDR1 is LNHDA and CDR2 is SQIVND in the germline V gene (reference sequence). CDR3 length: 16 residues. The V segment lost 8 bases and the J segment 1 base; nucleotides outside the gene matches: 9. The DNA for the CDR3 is TGTGCCAGTGACCACGGGACTAGCGGCCTCCAAGAGACCCAGTACTTC. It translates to CASDHGTSGLQETQYF.

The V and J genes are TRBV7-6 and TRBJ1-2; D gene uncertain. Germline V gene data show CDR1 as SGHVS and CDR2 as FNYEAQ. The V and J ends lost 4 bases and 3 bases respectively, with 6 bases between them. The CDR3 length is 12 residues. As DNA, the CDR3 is TGTGCCAGCAGCTCGCCGGACTATGGCTACACCTTC. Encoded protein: CASSSPDYGYTF. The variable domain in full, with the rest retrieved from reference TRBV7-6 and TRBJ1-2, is GAGVSQSPRYKVTKRGQDVALRCDPISGHVSLYWYRQALGQGPEFLTYFNYEAQQDKSGLPNDRFSAERPEGSISTLTIQRTEQRDSAMYRCASSSPDYGYTFGSGTRLTVV.

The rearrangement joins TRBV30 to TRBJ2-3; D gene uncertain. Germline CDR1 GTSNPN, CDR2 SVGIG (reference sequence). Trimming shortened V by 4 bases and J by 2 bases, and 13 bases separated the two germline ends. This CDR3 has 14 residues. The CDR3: CAWIGETLTDTQYF. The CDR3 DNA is TGTGCCTGGATAGGCGAGACTCTCACAGATACGCAGTATTTT.

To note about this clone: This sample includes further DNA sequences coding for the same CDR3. CDR3 region: CAWTTGSYGYTF. CDR3 bases: TGTGCCTGGACGACAGGGTCCTATGGCTACACCTTC. V is TRBV30 and J is TRBJ1-2; 7 positions agree with TRBD1. J was trimmed by 4 bases and V by 4 bases; bases with no gene match: 3. CDR1 is GTSNPN, CDR2 SVGIG, per germline (reference sequence). CDR3 length equals 12 residues.

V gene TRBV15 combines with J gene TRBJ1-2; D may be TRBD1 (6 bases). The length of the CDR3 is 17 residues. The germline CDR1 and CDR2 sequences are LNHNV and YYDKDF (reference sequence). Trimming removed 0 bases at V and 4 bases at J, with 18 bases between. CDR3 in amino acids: CATSRDRGSSTTYGYTF. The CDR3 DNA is TGTGCCACCAGCAGAGATAGGGGGAGCTCTACAACCTATGGCTACACCTTC.

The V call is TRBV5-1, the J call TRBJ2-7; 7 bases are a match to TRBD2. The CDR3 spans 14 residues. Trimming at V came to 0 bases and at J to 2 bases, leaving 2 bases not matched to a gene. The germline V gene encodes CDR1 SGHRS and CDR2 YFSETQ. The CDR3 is CASSLGDYAYEQYF. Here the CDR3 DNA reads TGCGCCAGCAGCTTGGGGGACTACGCCTACGAGCAGTACTTC.

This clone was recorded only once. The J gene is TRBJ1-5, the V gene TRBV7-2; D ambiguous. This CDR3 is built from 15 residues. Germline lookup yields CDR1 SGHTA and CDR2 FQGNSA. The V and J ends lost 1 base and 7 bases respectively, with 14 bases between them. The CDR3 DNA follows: TGTGCCAGCAGCTTAGTCGTCTCGGCAGGCCAGCCCCAGCATTTT. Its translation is CASSLVVSAGQPQHF.

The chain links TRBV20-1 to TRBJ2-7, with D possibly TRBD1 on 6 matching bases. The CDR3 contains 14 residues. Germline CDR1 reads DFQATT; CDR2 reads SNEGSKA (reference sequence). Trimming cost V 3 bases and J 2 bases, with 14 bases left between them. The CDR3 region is CSASLPGHPYEQYF. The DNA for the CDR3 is TGCAGTGCTAGTCTACCGGGACACCCCTACGAGCAGTACTTC.

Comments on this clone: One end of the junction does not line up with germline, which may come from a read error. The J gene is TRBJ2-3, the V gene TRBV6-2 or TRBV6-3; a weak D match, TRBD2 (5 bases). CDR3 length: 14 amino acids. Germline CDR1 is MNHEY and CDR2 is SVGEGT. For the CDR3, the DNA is TGTGCCAGCAGCCCCTATAAGCCGGACTTGTCACCGGATTTT. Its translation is CASSPYKPDLSPDF.

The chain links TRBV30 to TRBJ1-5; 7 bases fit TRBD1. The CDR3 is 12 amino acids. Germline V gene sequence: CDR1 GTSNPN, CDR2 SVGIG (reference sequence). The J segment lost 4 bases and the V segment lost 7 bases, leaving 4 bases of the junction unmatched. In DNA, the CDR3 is TGTGCCTCCGGACAGGATAATCAGCCCCAGCATTTT. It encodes CASGQDNQPQHF.

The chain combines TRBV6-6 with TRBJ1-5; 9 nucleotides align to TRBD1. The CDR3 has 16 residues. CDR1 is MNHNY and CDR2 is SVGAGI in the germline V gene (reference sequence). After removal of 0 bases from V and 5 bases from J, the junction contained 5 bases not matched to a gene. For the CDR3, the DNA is TGTGCCAGCAGTTACTCGACAGGGGGAGCGGATCAGCCCCAGCATTTT. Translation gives CASSYSTGGADQPQHF.

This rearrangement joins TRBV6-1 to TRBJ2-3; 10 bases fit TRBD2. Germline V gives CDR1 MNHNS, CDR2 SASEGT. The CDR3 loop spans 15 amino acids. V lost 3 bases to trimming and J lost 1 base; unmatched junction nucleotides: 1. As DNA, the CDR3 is TGTGCCAGCAGTGACCTAGCGGGGGGCACAGATACGCAGTATTTT. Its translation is CASSDLAGGTDTQYF.

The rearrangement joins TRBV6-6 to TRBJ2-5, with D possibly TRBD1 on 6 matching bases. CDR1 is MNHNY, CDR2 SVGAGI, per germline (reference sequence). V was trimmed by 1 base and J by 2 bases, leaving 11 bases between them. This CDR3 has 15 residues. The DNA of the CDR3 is TGTGCCAGCAGTTACTACGACAGGATACAAGAGACCCAGTACTTC. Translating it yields CASSYYDRIQETQYF.

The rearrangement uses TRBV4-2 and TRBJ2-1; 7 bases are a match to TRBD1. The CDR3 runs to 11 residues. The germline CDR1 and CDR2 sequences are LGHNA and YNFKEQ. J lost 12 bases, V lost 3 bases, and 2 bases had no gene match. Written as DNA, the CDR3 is TGTGCCAGCAGCCACGCAGGGGGGCAGTTCTTC. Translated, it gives CASSHAGGQFF.

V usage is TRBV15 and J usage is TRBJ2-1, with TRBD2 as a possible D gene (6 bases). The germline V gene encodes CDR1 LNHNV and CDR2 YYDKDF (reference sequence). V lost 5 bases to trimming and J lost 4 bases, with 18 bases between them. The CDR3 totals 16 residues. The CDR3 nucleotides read TGTGCCACCAGCGTCAGAGGGGCCGGGGGTTACAATGAGCAGTTCTTC. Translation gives CATSVRGAGGYNEQFF. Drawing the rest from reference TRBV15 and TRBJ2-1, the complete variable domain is DAMVIQNPRYQVTQFGKPVTLSCSQTLNHNVMYWYQQKSSQAPKLLFHYYDKDFNNEADTPDNFQSRRPNTSFCFLDIRSPGLGDTAMYLCATSVRGAGGYNEQFFGPGTRLTVL.

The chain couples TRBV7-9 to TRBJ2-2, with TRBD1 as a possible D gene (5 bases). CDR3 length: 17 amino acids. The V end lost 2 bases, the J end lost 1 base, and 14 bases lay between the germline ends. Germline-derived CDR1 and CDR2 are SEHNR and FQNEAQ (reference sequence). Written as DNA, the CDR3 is TGTGCCAGCAGCTTAAGGTTAGGTCAGGGGAACACCGGGGAGCTGTTTTTT. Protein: CASSLRLGQGNTGELFF.

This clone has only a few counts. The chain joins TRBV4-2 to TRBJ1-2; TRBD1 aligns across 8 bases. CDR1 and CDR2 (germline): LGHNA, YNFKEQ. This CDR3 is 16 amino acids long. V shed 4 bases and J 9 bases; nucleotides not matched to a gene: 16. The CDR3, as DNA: TGTGCCAGCAGCCCATCTCGGACAGGGACGGGGTCTCGCTACACCTTC. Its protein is CASSPSRTGTGSRYTF.

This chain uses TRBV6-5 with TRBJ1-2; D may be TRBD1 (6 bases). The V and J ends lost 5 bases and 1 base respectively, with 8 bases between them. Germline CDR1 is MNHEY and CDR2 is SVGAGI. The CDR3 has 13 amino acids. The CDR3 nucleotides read TGTGCCAGCAGTAAGGGGGATAACTATGGCTACACCTTC. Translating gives CASSKGDNYGYTF.

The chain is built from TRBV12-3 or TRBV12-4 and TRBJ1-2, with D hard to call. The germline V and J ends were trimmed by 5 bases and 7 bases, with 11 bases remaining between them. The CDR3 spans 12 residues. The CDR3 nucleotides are TGTGCCAGCAGTGTGCCGGGGTTTGGCTACACCTTC. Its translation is CASSVPGFGYTF.

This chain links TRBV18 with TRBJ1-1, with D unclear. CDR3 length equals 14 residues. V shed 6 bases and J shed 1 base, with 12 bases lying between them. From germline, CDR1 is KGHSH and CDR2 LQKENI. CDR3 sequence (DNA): TGTGCCAGCTCCCCTCTGCCGGGGAACACTGAAGCTTTCTTT. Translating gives CASSPLPGNTEAFF.

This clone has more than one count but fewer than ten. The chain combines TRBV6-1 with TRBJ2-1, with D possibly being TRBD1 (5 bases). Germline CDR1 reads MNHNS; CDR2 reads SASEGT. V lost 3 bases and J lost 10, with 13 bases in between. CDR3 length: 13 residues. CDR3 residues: CASSDEGVGEQFF. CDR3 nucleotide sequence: TGTGCCAGCAGTGATGAAGGGGTAGGCGAGCAGTTCTTC.

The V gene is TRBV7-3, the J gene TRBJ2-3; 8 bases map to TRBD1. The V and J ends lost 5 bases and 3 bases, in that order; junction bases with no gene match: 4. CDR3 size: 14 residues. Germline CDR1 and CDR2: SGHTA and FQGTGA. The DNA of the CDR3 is TGTGCCAGCAGCACCCGACAGGGGACAGATACGCAGTATTTT. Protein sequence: CASSTRQGTDTQYF.

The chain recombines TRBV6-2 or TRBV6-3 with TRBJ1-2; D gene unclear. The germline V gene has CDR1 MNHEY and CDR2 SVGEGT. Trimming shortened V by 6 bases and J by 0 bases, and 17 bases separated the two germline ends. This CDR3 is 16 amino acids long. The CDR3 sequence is CASRPRGDRANYGYTF. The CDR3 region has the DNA TGTGCCAGCAGACCTCGGGGTGACCGAGCTAACTATGGCTACACCTTC.

The CDR3 DNA follows: TGTGCCTGGAGCGGGAGGGGGCAGCAGAGTAATGAAAAACTGTTTTTT. Protein: CAWSGRGQQSNEKLFF. The genes are TRBV30 and TRBJ1-4; 7 bases map to TRBD1. The CDR3 consists of 16 residues. The germline CDR1 and CDR2 sequences are GTSNPN and SVGIG (reference sequence). V was clipped by 3 bases and J by 4 bases; unmatched bases: 11.

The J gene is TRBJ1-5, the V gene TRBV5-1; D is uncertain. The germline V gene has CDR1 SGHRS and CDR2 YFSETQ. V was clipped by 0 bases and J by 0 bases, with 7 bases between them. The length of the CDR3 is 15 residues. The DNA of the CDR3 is TGCGCCAGCAGCTTGGGCCCAGATAGCAATCAGCCCCAGCATTTT. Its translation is CASSLGPDSNQPQHF.

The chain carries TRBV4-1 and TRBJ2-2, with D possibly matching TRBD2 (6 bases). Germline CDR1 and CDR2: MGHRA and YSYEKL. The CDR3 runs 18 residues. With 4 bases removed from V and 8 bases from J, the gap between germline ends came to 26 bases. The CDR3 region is CASSPIPTRIRGTGELFF. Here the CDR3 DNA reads TGCGCCAGCAGCCCGATTCCTACGAGGATTCGGGGGACTGGGGAGCTGTTTTTT.

This CDR3 is CASSESGASYNEQFF. Written as DNA, the CDR3 is TGTGCCAGCAGCGAGAGCGGAGCCTCCTACAATGAGCAGTTCTTC. The V gene is TRBV7-9, the J gene TRBJ2-1, with a weak D call TRBD2 (5 bases). This CDR3 is 15 amino acids long. The ends were cut back, 5 bases at V and 0 bases at J, with 11 bases in the middle. Germline CDR1 SEHNR, CDR2 FQNEAQ (reference sequence).

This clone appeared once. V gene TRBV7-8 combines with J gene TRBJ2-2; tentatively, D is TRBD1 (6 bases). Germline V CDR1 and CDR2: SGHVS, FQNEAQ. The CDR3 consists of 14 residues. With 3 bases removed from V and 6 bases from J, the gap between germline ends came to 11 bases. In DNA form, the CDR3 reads TGTGCCAGCAGCTTTGGCACAGGGTCCGGGGAGCTGTTTTTT. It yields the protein CASSFGTGSGELFF.

Here the CDR3 reads CASSQDLGGPPYEQYF. DNA of the CDR3: TGCGCCAGCAGCCAAGATCTGGGGGGGCCCCCTTACGAGCAGTACTTC. The V gene is TRBV4-1, the J gene TRBJ2-7, with a weak D call TRBD2 (7 bases). The CDR3 extends over 16 amino acids. Germline assignment: CDR1 MGHRA and CDR2 YSYEKL. The V and J ends lost 0 bases and 4 bases respectively, with 16 bases between them.

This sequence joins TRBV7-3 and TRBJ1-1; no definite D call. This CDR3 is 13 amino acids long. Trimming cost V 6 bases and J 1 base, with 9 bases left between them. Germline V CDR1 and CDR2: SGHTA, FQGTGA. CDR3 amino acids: CASRHTENTEAFF. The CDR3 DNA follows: TGTGCCAGCAGACACACAGAGAACACTGAAGCTTTCTTT.

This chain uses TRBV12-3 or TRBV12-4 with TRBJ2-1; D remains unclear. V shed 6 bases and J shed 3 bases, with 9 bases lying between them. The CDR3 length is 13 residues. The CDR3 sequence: CASRPTSYNEQFF. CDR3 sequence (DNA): TGTGCCAGCAGGCCGACAAGCTACAATGAGCAGTTCTTC.